This TCR beta chain was retrieved from a study of shared clonotypes between healthy human individuals. CDR1 is MGHDK and CDR2 is SYGVNS in the germline V gene. After removal of 3 bases from V and 2 bases from J, the junction contained 10 bases not matched to a gene. The length of the CDR3 is 17 residues. The table came from immunoSEQ multiplex PCR; TCRdb's copy has only in-frame clones and leaves some out. The sample carries some 2.3 million clones, approximately 93% recorded once. The sample comprised naive CD4+ T cells from PBMCs. This sample's subset: CD45RA+ positively selected. This TCR was recovered from a man aged 18 to 35 in good health. Some clones in this sample may be carry-over from other donors' samples. V and J are TRBV25-1 and TRBJ2-5, with 9 bases identical to TRBD1. The CDR3 coding sequence is TGTGCCAGCAGTGACTCGTTTGTCGGACAGGGGCAAGAGACCCAGTACTTC. It yields the protein CASSDSFVGQGQETQYF.